Presented here are 21 T cell receptor beta chains from one specimen sequenced in a study of T cells in Graves' hyperthyroidism and ophthalmopathy. Researchers took RNA transcripts and amplified the TCR beta CDR3 regions from them. With the HTBI primer set, the TCR CDR3 went through a first round of RT-PCR. TCRdb re-analysed the multiplex PCR reads in MiXCR, keeping a single row per CDR3 protein. The table shows about 380,000 distinct CDR3 sequences, with about 14% occurring only once. The material sequenced was blood. The receptors here all came from a man aged 25 to 40 with Graves' hyperthyroidism that later progressed to Graves' ophthalmopathy.

This clonotype showed up just a few times. The chain uses TRBV27 and TRBJ2-1; D is perhaps TRBD2 (8 bases). Germline V lookup: CDR1 MNHEY, CDR2 SMNVEV (reference sequence). This CDR3 is built from 16 residues. V lost 7 bases and J lost 2, with 18 bases in between. CDR3 DNA sequence: TGTGCCAGCACCTCAGGGGGTAGCGGGGCCTACAATGAGCAGTTCTTC. Amino acid sequence: CASTSGGSGAYNEQFF.

The V call is TRBV30, the J call TRBJ1-6; TRBD1 aligns across 7 bases. Per the germline V gene, CDR1 is GTSNPN and CDR2 is SVGIG (reference sequence). Germline trimming cut 2 bases from V and 7 bases from J; bases unmatched to any gene: 8. The CDR3 sequence is 15 residues long. The CDR3, as DNA: TGTGCCTGGAGTCGCCCGGGGACAGAGAATTCACCCCTCCACTTT. This sequence encodes CAWSRPGTENSPLHF.

This clonotype was detected ten times or more. This sequence joins TRBV11-1 and TRBJ1-1; TRBD1 is a possible D gene (6 bases). The CDR3 is 12 residues long. Germline V CDR1 and CDR2: SGHAT, FQDESV (reference sequence). Trimming shortened V by 4 bases and J by 3 bases, and 6 bases separated the two germline ends. CDR3 sequence reads: CASSYRDTEAFF. The CDR3 DNA follows: TGTGCCAGCAGCTACAGGGACACTGAAGCTTTCTTT.

A note on this clonotype: This sequence may be a read error, since a much larger clone differs from it by one base. The gene calls are TRBV28 and TRBJ2-3, with TRBD2 as a possible D gene (5 bases). Trimming took 2 bases from V and 10 from J, leaving 16 bases between them. The CDR3 consists of 14 residues. Germline V gives CDR1 MDHEN, CDR2 SYDVKM. Here the CDR3 DNA reads TGTGCCAGCAGTTTACCGGGGAGATTCGGCGCGCAGTATTTT. Encoded protein: CASSLPGRFGAQYF.

The genes are TRBV2 and TRBJ2-1; 11 bases agree with TRBD1. The CDR3 contains 13 residues. Trimming at V came to 6 bases and at J to 12 bases, leaving 7 bases not matched to a gene. Germline CDR1 is SNHLY and CDR2 is FYNNEI. The CDR3 loop is CASSGTGGIWQFF. CDR3 sequence (DNA): TGTGCCAGCAGCGGGACAGGGGGGATCTGGCAGTTCTTC.

This clonotype was observed many times. V usage is TRBV10-3 and J usage is TRBJ2-3, with 14 bases matching TRBD2. The ends lost 6 bases at V and 2 bases at J; junction bases unmatched: 7. Germline CDR1 ENHRY, CDR2 SYGVKD. The CDR3 loop spans 17 amino acids. CDR3 nucleotide sequence: TGTGCCATCAGCGAGGGACTAGCGGGGGACTACACAGATACGCAGTATTTT. Amino acid sequence: CAISEGLAGDYTDTQYF.

This sequence joins TRBV29-1 and TRBJ1-2; tentatively, D is TRBD1 (6 bases). The V end lost 4 bases, the J end lost 6 bases, and 15 bases lay between the germline ends. CDR1 is SQVTM and CDR2 is ANQGSEA in the germline V gene. The CDR3 runs to 13 residues. CDR3 sequence: CSVARQVVDGYTF. The CDR3 nucleotides read TGCAGCGTTGCCAGACAGGTTGTGGATGGCTACACCTTC. Full variable domain (remainder filled in from reference TRBV29-1 and TRBJ1-2): SAVISQKPSRDICQRGTSLTIQCQVDSQVTMMFWYRQQPGQSLTLIATANQGSEATYESGFVIDKFPISRPNLTFSTLTVSNMSPEDSSIYLCSVARQVVDGYTFGSGTRLTVV.

At least ten counts were recorded for this clonotype. The chain recombines TRBV5-5 with TRBJ2-2; D is unclear. Trimming cost V 4 bases and J 1 base, with 11 bases left between them. The CDR3 is 15 amino acids. The germline V gene encodes CDR1 SGHKS and CDR2 YYEKEE (reference sequence). CDR3 in DNA: TGTGCCAGCAGCAAACTACCACAGAACACCGGGGAGCTGTTTTTT. Encoded protein: CASSKLPQNTGELFF.

The chain links TRBV7-3 to TRBJ2-5; D may correspond to TRBD1 or TRBD2 (5 bases each). This CDR3 has 14 residues. V was trimmed by 8 bases and J by 3 bases, leaving 16 bases between them. The germline gives CDR1 SGHTA, CDR2 FQGTGA. CDR3 bases: TGTGCCAGCGGCCCGCCGCGAGGGGAAGAGACCCAGTACTTC. This codes for CASGPPRGEETQYF.

This sequence joins TRBV3-1 and TRBJ2-7, with D possibly being TRBD1 (5 bases). V shed 1 base and J shed 9 bases, with 7 bases lying between them. The CDR3 is made up of 11 amino acids. Germline V gene data show CDR1 as LGHDT and CDR2 as YNNKEL (reference sequence). DNA for the CDR3: TGTGCCAGCAGCCAAGGAAGGGGGCAGTACTTC. Residues: CASSQGRGQYF.

This clonotype was seen at least ten times. Here the CDR3 reads CASSRVQASYGYTF. The DNA for the CDR3 is TGTGCCAGCAGCCGTGTACAGGCTAGCTATGGCTACACCTTC. This chain uses TRBV7-2 with TRBJ1-2; D may be TRBD1 (5 bases). Germline V gene sequence: CDR1 SGHTA, CDR2 FQGNSA. V was pared by 5 bases and J by 4 bases, with 14 bases between. There are 14 residues in the CDR3.

This clonotype was observed a handful of times. The chain joins TRBV12-3 or TRBV12-4 to TRBJ2-7, with D uncertain. V gave up 7 bases and J gave up 7 bases, with 20 bases separating them. The length of the CDR3 is 14 residues. DNA of the CDR3: TGTGCCAGCACTGATCCCCGCGTACGACTTGAGCAGTACTTC. Translating it yields CASTDPRVRLEQYF.

There are many counts of this clonotype. The V gene is TRBV30, the J gene TRBJ1-3; the match to TRBD1 covers 8 bases. The CDR3 covers 15 residues. CDR1 GTSNPN and CDR2 SVGIG come from the germline V gene (reference sequence). J was trimmed by 4 bases and V by 5 bases; bases with no gene match: 10. The CDR3 region has the DNA TGTGCCTGGCGCGGACAGGGACTATCCGGAAACACCATATATTTT. It encodes CAWRGQGLSGNTIYF.

Concerning this clonotype: This may stem from a read error, because a much larger clone lies one nucleotide away. The rearrangement links TRBV5-1 to TRBJ1-1; perhaps TRBD1 as D (5 bases). V was shortened by 3 bases and J by 2 bases, with 8 bases between the two germline ends. This CDR3 contains 13 residues. CDR1 and CDR2 from the germline V gene are SGHRS and YFSETQ. CDR3 in amino acids: CASSWDGNTEAFF. In nucleotides, the CDR3 is TGCGCCAGCAGCTGGGACGGAAACACTGAAGCTTTCTTT.

The rearrangement joins TRBV30 to TRBJ1-5; tentatively, D is TRBD1 (5 bases). Germline CDR1 GTSNPN, CDR2 SVGIG (reference sequence). Trimming cost V 2 bases and J 3 bases, with 11 bases left between them. CDR3 length: 14 amino acids. DNA of the CDR3: TGTGCCTGGAGTAAGGGAGGGACCAATCAGCCCCAGCATTTT. Translation gives CAWSKGGTNQPQHF.

This rearrangement joins TRBV7-2 to TRBJ1-2; possibly TRBD1 for D (5 bases). The CDR3 runs 13 residues. In germline, CDR1 is SGHTA, CDR2 FQGNSA. Trimming removed 5 bases from V and 10 bases from J, with 17 bases in between. The CDR3 DNA sequence: TGTGCCAGCAGCAAGTCCTTGGACAAGGCCTACACCTTC. Encoded protein: CASSKSLDKAYTF.

This clonotype was observed at least ten times. This chain connects TRBV28 to TRBJ1-1; D possibly corresponds to TRBD1 (6 bases). Trimming removed 3 bases from V and 9 bases from J, with 20 bases in between. The CDR3 is made up of 15 amino acids. Germline loops: CDR1 MDHEN, CDR2 SYDVKM. This CDR3 reads CASSLTTLSGAQAFF. The CDR3 coding sequence is TGTGCCAGCAGTTTGACCACCCTGTCGGGGGCTCAAGCTTTCTTT. Full variable domain (remainder filled in from reference TRBV28 and TRBJ1-1): DVKVTQSSRYLVKRTGEKVFLECVQDMDHENMFWYRQDPGLGLRLIYFSYDVKMKEKGDIPEGYSVSREKKERFSLILESASTNQTSMYLCASSLTTLSGAQAFFGQGTRLTVV.

This clonotype has just a few counts. The V call is TRBV12-3 or TRBV12-4, the J call TRBJ2-7; TRBD1 agrees at 10 bases. V gave up 6 bases and J gave up 2 bases; unmatched junction bases: 4. CDR3 size: 14 residues. The CDR3 region has the DNA TGTGCCAGCAGGCGACAGGGGGCGACCTACGAGCAGTACTTC. Amino acid sequence: CASRRQGATYEQYF.

This clonotype has only a few counts. The chain has TRBV4-1 and TRBJ1-5, with D possibly matching TRBD1 (5 bases). Germline V gene data show CDR1 as MGHRA and CDR2 as YSYEKL. V lost 1 base, J lost 5 bases, and 24 bases lay in between. The length of the CDR3 is 19 residues. CDR3 in DNA: TGCGCCAGCAGCCAAGTTATAGGGAACAGGAAAGTTTTGTATCAGCCCCAGCATTTT. Translation gives CASSQVIGNRKVLYQPQHF.

J is TRBJ2-3 and V is TRBV10-2; D ambiguous. Germline-derived CDR1 and CDR2 are WSHSY and SAAADI. The CDR3 is 16 residues long. With 4 bases removed from V and 2 bases from J, the gap between germline ends came to 16 bases. The CDR3 DNA is TGCGCCAGCAGTGCCCATTCGGCTAGTCCCACAGATACGCAGTATTTT. Amino acids: CASSAHSASPTDTQYF.

CDR3 protein: CASSQGSSGGVSYNEQFF. CDR3 nucleotides: TGTGCCAGCAGCCAAGGGTCTAGCGGGGGGGTCTCCTACAATGAGCAGTTCTTC. The chain joins TRBV3-1 to TRBJ2-1, with 12 bases that match TRBD2. Trimming cost V 1 base and J 0 bases; bases outside gene matches: 4. CDR3 size: 18 residues. Germline loops: CDR1 LGHDT, CDR2 YNNKEL (reference sequence).